This T cell receptor beta chain was captured by sequencing in a study of spatial heterogeneity in lung cancer (dated by TCRdb to between 2018 and 2021). As for the study more broadly: Donors were some 67 patients with early-stage, untreated non-small cell lung cancer from the lung TRACERx cohort. Follow-up PBMC samples were sequenced whenever available, and the median time to follow-up was 2 to 3 years after resection. Beta-chain transcripts were consistently detected in greater numbers than alpha-chain transcripts, which likely reflects a higher abundance of beta-chain transcripts. In the raw uncorrected reads, each unique combination of TCR and UMI appeared more than ten times on average. In non-small cell lung cancer, the study quantitatively compared TCR alpha and beta repertoires across several tumor regions, matched nontumor lung, and blood. The study linked features of the TCR repertoire to counts of nonsynonymous mutations, which were determined by whole-exome sequencing of tumor tissue. Both alpha and beta chains were TCR-sequenced in 200 or so tumor regions, some 64 matched nontumor lung samples and roughly 50 PBMC samples obtained at surgery. The study at large found these results: Confirming at a functional level the hypothesis that regional TCRs recognize regional mutations was considered to require additional single-cell paired TCR alpha and beta sequencing. Ubiquitous expanded tumor TCRs were found in blood more often at tumor resection than at routine follow-up. Comparisons of baseline and follow-up blood repertoires included only around 15 patients.

Concerning this clonotype itself: It lacks a known antigen. No much larger clonotype is one base removed from it; base qualities were not supplied.

Library creation used 5' RACE. TCRdb shows the sequencer as NextSeq 500. In the TCR library protocol, a unique molecular identifier was attached to each TCR cDNA molecule so that PCR and sequencing errors could be corrected. Turning to the authors' computational methods: TCR identification, UMI-based error correction and CDR3 extraction were performed with Decombinator tools. Expanded TCRs were defined as those above a frequency of 2 per 1,000, corresponding to the top 1% of the tumor frequency distribution. Rényi diversity was computed with the R vegan package after subsampling each repertoire 100 times to 5,000 TCRs. CDR3 similarity networks were built from amino acid triplet string-kernel similarity, connecting CDR3s with pairwise similarity above 0.82. In-frame beta chains were kept once TCRdb had trimmed the public reads at Q25 with fastp and called clones with MiXCR. Rows with a matching CDR3 protein are joined into one entry that keeps the most common DNA and genes. The V and J calls and clone size are TCRdb's, not the authors'. This sample comprises roughly 120,000 distinct CDR3 sequences, approximately 12% of them detected only once. Around a sixth of the sample rests with the top ten.

In the paper's terms, the time point label means: blood at routine non-recurrence follow-up after resection. Without any cell sorting, TCR sequencing was performed on whole RNA extracted either from tumor and nontumor lung tissue or from cryopreserved PBMC samples. Patients were selected for TCR sequencing only if sufficient RNA was available from at least two tumor regions. The receptor comes from a male donor with early-stage non-small cell lung cancer. The material sequenced was PBMCs, taken at follow-up.

The bases read TGTGCCGGACAGGGGCTCACAGATACGCAGTATTTT. Translated, it reads CAGQGLTDTQYF. The V and J segments used are TRBV30 and TRBJ2-3, and TRBD1 aligns with 9 junction nucleotides. CDR1 is given as GTSNPN and CDR2 as SVGIG, both from the germline V gene (reference sequence). Inclusive of the bounding cysteine and phenylalanine, the CDR3 is 12 residues long. The kept DNA is CDR3 alone, 36 bases in frame from the first base. V is trimmed back by 8 bases and J by 2 bases, and the junction contains 2 bases that no gene match accounts for.